Described below is a single T cell receptor beta chain sequence and its context. Its target is unknown. The PCR used 60 Vbeta and 13 Jbeta primers. Assay: immunoSEQ multiplex PCR; the TCRdb copy retains only in-frame clones and omits some. The sample shows approximately 150,000 clones, roughly 87% of them seen only once. These data belong to a study of cytomegalovirus exposure and HLA in healthy donors. The study's findings and limits: Later analysis suggested most CMV-associated TCR beta chains were HLA-restricted. The study labeled 170 or so TCR beta chains cytomegalovirus-associated. A later analysis by the authors found several of the most significant clusters apparently linked to common viral pathogens. Earlier analysis yielded a pattern in which most TCR beta V segments were productive about 90% or about 30% of the time.

J gave up 7 bases and V 0 bases, and 12 bases lay outside the gene matches. The germline V gene has CDR1 SGDLS and CDR2 YYNGEE. The CDR3 runs 18 residues. This TCR was sampled from a man aged 50 or older in good health and CMV-seropositive. Material for sequencing was PBMCs. V gene TRBV9 combines with J gene TRBJ2-2; the match to TRBD2 covers 10 bases. The CDR3 reads CASSVVPAGGLGNGELFF. For the CDR3, the DNA is TGTGCCAGCAGCGTAGTGCCAGCGGGGGGGCTGGGGAACGGGGAGCTGTTTTTT.